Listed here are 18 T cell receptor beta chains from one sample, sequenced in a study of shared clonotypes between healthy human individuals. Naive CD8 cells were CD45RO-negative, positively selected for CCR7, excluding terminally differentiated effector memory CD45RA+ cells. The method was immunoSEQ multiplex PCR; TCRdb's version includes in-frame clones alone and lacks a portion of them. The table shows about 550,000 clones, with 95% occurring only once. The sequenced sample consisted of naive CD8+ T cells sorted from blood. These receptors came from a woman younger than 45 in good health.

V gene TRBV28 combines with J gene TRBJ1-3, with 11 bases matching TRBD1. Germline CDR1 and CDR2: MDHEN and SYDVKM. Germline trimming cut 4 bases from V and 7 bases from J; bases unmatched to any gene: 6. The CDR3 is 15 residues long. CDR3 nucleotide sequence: TGTGCCAGCAGTTCTCCGGGACAGGGGGGGAACACCATATATTTT. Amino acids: CASSSPGQGGNTIYF.

The CDR3 bases are TGCAGCGGGGGACAGTACGAGCAGTACTTC. This encodes CSGGQYEQYF. The chain recombines TRBV29-1 with TRBJ2-5, with 7 bases matching TRBD1. The J call may be faulty, since TRBJ2-7 better matches the DNA end. The CDR3 sequence is 10 residues long. Germline V gene data show CDR1 as SQVTM and CDR2 as ANQGSEA.

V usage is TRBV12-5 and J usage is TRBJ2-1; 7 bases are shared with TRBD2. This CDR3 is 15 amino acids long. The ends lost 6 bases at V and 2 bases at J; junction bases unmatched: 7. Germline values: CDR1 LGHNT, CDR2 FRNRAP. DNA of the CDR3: TGTGCTAGTGGACAAACTAGCGATCCCTACAATGAGCAGTTCTTC. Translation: CASGQTSDPYNEQFF.

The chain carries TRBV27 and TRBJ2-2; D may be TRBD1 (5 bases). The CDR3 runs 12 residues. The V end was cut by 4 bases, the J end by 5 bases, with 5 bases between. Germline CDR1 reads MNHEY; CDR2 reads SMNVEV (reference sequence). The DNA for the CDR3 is TGTGCCAGCAGTTGGACAACCGGGGAGCTGTTTTTT. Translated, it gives CASSWTTGELFF.

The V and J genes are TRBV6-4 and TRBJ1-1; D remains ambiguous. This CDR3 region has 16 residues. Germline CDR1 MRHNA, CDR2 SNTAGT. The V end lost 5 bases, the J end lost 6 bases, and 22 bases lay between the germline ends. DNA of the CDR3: TGTGCCAGCAGTATAGACCGAACGATAGGTTTGGCTGAAGCTTTCTTT. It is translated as CASSIDRTIGLAEAFF.

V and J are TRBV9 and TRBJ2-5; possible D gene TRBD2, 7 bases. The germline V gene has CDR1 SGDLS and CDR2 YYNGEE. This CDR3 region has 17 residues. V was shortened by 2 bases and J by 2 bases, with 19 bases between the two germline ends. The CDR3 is CASSVGPGRGDQETQYF. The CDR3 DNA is TGTGCCAGCAGCGTGGGCCCGGGGAGGGGGGATCAAGAGACCCAGTACTTC.

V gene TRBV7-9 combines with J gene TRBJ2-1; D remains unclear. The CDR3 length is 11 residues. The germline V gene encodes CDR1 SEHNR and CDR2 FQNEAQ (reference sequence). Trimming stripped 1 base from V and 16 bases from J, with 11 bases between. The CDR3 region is CASSLERPGFF. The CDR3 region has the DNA TGTGCCAGCAGCTTAGAGCGTCCCGGCTTCTTC.

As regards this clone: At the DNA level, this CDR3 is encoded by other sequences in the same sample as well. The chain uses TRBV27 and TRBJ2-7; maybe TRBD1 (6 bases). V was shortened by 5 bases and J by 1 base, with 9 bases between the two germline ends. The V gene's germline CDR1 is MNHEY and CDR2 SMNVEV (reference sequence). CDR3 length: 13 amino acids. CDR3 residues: CASSPGQSYEQYF. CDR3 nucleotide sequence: TGTGCCAGCAGTCCAGGACAGTCCTACGAGCAGTACTTC.

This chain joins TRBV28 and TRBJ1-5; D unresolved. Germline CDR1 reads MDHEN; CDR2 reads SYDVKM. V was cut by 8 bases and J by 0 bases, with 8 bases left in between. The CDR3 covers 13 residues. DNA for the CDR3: TGTGCCAGCGGCCGATTTAGCAATCAGCCCCAGCATTTT. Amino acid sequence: CASGRFSNQPQHF.

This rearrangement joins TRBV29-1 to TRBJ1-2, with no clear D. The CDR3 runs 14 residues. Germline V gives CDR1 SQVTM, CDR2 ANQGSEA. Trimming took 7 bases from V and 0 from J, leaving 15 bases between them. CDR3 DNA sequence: TGCAGCGCCGACCCGGGATCGACTAACTATGGCTACACCTTC. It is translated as CSADPGSTNYGYTF.

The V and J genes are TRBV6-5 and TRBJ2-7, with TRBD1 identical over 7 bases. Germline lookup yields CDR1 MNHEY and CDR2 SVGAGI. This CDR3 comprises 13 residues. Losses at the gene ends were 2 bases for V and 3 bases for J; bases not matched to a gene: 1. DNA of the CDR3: TGTGCCAGCAGTTACCGGACAGGCTACGAGCAGTACTTC. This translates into CASSYRTGYEQYF.

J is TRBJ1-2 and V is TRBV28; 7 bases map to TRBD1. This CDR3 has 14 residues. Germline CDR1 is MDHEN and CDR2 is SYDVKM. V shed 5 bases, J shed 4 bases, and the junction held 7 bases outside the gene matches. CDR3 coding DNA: TGTGCCAGCAGTGAAAGGGGGCAAGGCTATGGCTACACCTTC. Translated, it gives CASSERGQGYGYTF.

This CDR3 reads CASSVDLAGNTGELFF. For the CDR3, the DNA is TGTGCCAGCAGCGTAGACCTAGCGGGAAACACCGGGGAGCTGTTTTTT. The V and J genes are TRBV9 and TRBJ2-2; 9 bases fit TRBD2. Germline values: CDR1 SGDLS, CDR2 YYNGEE. The CDR3 runs 16 residues. V trimming: 0 bases; J trimming: 2 bases; junction bases outside the gene matches: 2.

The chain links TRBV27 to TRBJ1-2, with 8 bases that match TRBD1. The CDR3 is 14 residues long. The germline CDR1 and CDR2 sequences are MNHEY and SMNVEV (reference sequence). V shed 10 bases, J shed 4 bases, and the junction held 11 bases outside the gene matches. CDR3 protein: CATGQGSPPYGYTF. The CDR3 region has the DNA TGTGCCACCGGACAGGGATCGCCGCCCTATGGCTACACCTTC.

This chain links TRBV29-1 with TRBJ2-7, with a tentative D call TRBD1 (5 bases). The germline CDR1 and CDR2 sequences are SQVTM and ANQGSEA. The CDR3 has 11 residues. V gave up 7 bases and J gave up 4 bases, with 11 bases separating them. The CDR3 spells CSGQDTYEQYF. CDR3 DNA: TGCAGCGGTCAGGACACTTACGAGCAGTACTTC.

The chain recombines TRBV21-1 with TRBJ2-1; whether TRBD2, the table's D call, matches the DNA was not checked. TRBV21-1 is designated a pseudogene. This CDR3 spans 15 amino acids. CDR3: CASSNMGGPAGEQFF. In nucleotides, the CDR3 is TGTGCCAGCAGCAATATGGGAGGGCCCGCTGGTGAGCAGTTCTTC.

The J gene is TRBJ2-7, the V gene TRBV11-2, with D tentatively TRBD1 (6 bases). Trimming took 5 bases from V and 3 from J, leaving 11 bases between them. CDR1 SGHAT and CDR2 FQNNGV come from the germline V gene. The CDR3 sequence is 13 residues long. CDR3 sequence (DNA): TGTGCCAGCAGCCTTTGGACAGACTACGAGCAGTACTTC. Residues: CASSLWTDYEQYF.

The chain's CDR3 is CASSLLTGVTDTQYF. CDR3 DNA sequence: TGCGCCAGCAGCCTCCTCACGGGGGTAACAGATACGCAGTATTTT. This chain connects TRBV4-1 to TRBJ2-3, with a tentative D call TRBD2 (6 bases). The CDR3 extends over 15 amino acids. Germline CDR1 MGHRA, CDR2 YSYEKL. Trimming stripped 4 bases from V and 3 bases from J, with 14 bases between.